The next 8 T cell receptor beta chains were all read from a single sample in a study of blood T cell repertoires in COVID-19. Generated by immunoSEQ multiplex PCR, the TCRdb table keeps only in-frame clones and is missing some. The sample has 150,000 or so clones, about 88% seen once; the top ten hold 0.45% to 0.6%. Sequenced material: peripheral blood. The source of these receptors is a man aged 55 to 70 with COVID-19, enrolled during active disease.

This clone was counted only a few times. The J gene is TRBJ2-7, the V gene TRBV18, with 10 bases that match TRBD1. With V trimmed by 5 bases and J by 0 bases, 4 bases remained unmatched. CDR1 and CDR2 (germline): KGHSH, LQKENI. This CDR3 is 15 amino acids long. The CDR3 loop reads CASSGQGGSSYEQYF. The CDR3 DNA sequence: TGTGCCAGCTCAGGACAGGGGGGGTCCTCCTACGAGCAGTACTTC.

The rearrangement uses TRBV30 and TRBJ1-6, with no clear D. The germline V gene encodes CDR1 GTSNPN and CDR2 SVGIG (reference sequence). This CDR3 has 14 residues. With 8 bases removed from V and 5 bases from J, the gap between germline ends came to 16 bases. The CDR3 bases are TGTGCCCTCAACGCGGGGAATAATAATTCACCCCTCCACTTT. This gives the protein CALNAGNNNSPLHF.

The chain joins TRBV19 to TRBJ2-6, with 10 positions matching TRBD1. The CDR3 runs to 18 residues. Germline V gene lookup returns CDR1 LNHDA and CDR2 SQIVND (reference sequence). V dropped 3 bases and J dropped 1; count of bases not matched to a gene: 6. CDR3 protein: CASSILGQGISGANVLTF. The CDR3 DNA sequence: TGTGCCAGTAGTATTCTGGGACAGGGGATTTCTGGGGCCAACGTCCTGACTTTC.

The V call is TRBV19, the J call TRBJ1-2; TRBD1 agrees at 8 bases. The junction had 7 bases not matched to a gene; V was cut back by 7 bases and J by 6 bases. Looked up from germline, CDR1 is LNHDA and CDR2 is SQIVND (reference sequence). CDR3 length equals 13 residues. The CDR3 protein is CASKETGVDGYTF. The CDR3 nucleotides are TGTGCCAGTAAAGAGACAGGGGTTGATGGCTACACCTTC.

The V call is TRBV11-2, the J call TRBJ2-7, with a weak D call TRBD1 (6 bases). Germline lookup yields CDR1 SGHAT and CDR2 FQNNGV. With 4 bases removed from V and 6 bases from J, the gap between germline ends came to 7 bases. This CDR3 comprises 11 residues. The CDR3 DNA sequence: TGTGCCAGCAGCTGGGGGCCCGAGCAGTACTTC. Translating it yields CASSWGPEQYF.

V is TRBV10-3 and J is TRBJ2-7, with 7 bases fitting TRBD1. From germline, CDR1 is ENHRY and CDR2 SYGVKD. V dropped 6 bases and J dropped 9; count of bases not matched to a gene: 14. This CDR3 spans 14 amino acids. CDR3 DNA sequence: TGTGCCATCAGCACAGGGGCCCCGAGTGGTGGGCAGTACTTC. Its protein is CAISTGAPSGGQYF.

V is TRBV24-1 and J is TRBJ1-5; possibly TRBD1 for D (5 bases). Germline values: CDR1 KGHDR, CDR2 SFDVKD. Trimming took off 5 bases at V and 4 bases at J, with 11 bases between the two ends. This CDR3 has 14 amino acids. The chain's CDR3 is CATSVTGGNQPQHF. The DNA for the CDR3 is TGTGCCACCAGTGTTACAGGTGGGAATCAGCCCCAGCATTTT.

This rearrangement joins TRBV4-1 to TRBJ1-5; 9 bases fit TRBD1. Trimming removed 0 bases from V and 5 bases from J; junction bases left unmatched: 5. This CDR3 spans 16 amino acids. Per the germline V gene, CDR1 is MGHRA and CDR2 is YSYEKL. The CDR3 sequence: CASSQEGQGPYQPQHF. CDR3 sequence (DNA): TGCGCCAGCAGCCAAGAGGGACAGGGCCCATATCAGCCCCAGCATTTT.